This T cell receptor beta chain was obtained from a study of CD8+ T cells in alopecia areata. Reverse transcription of extracted RNA yielded cDNA, which provided the sequencing template. This table comes from immunoSEQ multiplex PCR, and its TCRdb copy is limited to in-frame clones, with some not included. The sample holds 150,000 or so clones, approximately 49% seen once. V was shortened by 1 base and J by 4 bases, with 7 bases between the two germline ends. From germline, CDR1 is SEHNR and CDR2 FQNEAQ (reference sequence). This CDR3 has 13 residues. This chain uses TRBV7-9 with TRBJ1-2, with a possible D match to TRBD1 (6 bases). This clonotype originated in a human donor with alopecia areata. Sequenced here: CD8+ T cells sorted from blood, sampled at week 0. The CDR3 bases are TGTGCCAGCAGCTTAGGCAGGGGCTATGGCTACACCTTC. Its protein product is CASSLGRGYGYTF.